This T cell receptor (beta chain) stems from a study of blood T cell repertoires in COVID-19. Study details: The study drew acute and convalescent COVID-19 samples from the United States, Italy and Spain. From T cells, B-cell-depleted T cells, or PBMCs came the material, which was cDNA or gDNA.

The germline gives CDR1 SNHLY, CDR2 FYNNEI. V dropped 6 bases and J dropped 3; count of bases not matched to a gene: 11. The CDR3 is 15 amino acids. This clone was recorded once. Authors' processing steps: Amplification from reference gene primers served as the basis for estimated nucleated cell counts. Using immunoSEQ multiplex PCR, the repertoire was profiled, and TCRdb retains in-frame clones only, with some absent. V and J calls and clone size are given by that table; D and trimming were obtained from the DNA. The table lists about 230,000 clones, approximately 87% of them singletons. Material for sequencing was peripheral blood. The clonotype was recovered from a woman in her sixties or seventies with active or convalescent COVID-19. The genes are TRBV2 and TRBJ2-7; TRBD1 aligns across 7 bases. CDR3 loop: CASRDTGDNGYEQYF. The CDR3 DNA sequence: TGTGCCAGCAGAGACACAGGGGACAATGGCTACGAGCAGTACTTC.